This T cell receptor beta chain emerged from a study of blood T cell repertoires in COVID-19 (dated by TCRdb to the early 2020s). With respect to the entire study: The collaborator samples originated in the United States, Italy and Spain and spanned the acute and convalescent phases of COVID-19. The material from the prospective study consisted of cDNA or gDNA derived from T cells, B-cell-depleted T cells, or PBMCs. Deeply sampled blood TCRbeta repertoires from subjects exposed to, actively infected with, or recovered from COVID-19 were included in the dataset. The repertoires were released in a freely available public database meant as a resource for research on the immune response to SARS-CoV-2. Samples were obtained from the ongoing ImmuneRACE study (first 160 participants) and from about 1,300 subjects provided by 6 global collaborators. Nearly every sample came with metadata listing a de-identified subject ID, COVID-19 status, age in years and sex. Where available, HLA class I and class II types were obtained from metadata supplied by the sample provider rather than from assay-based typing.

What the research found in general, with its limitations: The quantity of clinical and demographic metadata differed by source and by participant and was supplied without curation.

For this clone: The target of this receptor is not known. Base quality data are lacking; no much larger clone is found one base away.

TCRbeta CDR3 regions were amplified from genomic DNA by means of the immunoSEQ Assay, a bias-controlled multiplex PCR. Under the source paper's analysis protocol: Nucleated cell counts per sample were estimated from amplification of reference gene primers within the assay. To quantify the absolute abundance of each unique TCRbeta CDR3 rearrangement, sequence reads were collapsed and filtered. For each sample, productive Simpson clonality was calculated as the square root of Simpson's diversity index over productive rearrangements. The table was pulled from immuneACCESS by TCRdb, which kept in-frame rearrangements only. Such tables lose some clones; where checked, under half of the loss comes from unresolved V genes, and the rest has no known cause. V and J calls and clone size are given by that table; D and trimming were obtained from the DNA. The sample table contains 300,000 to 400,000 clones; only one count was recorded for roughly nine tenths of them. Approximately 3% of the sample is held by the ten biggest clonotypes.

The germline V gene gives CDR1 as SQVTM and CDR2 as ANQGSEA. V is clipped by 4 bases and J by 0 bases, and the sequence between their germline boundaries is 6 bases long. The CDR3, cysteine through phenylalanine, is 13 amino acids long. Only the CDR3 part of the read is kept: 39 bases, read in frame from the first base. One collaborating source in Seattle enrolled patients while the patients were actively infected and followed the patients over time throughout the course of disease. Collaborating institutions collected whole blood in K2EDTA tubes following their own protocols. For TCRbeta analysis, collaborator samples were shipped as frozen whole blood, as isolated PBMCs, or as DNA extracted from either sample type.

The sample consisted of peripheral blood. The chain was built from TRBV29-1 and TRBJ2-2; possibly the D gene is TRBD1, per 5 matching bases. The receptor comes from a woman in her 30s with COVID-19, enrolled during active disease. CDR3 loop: CSVAQANTGELFF. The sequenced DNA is TGCAGCGTTGCACAGGCGAACACCGGGGAGCTGTTTTTT.